One and the same sample provided the 25 T cell receptor beta chains below, sequenced in a study of blood T cell repertoires in COVID-19. Repertoires were generated with immunoSEQ multiplex PCR, while TCRdb's copy carries only in-frame clones and drops some. The data contain some 260,000 clones, about 86% of them seen just once; the ten biggest clones take up 4.1%. The sequenced sample consisted of PBMCs or T cells enriched from blood (not recorded which). These receptors all stem from a man aged 25-45 years with acute COVID-19.

The chain employs TRBV12-3 or TRBV12-4 and TRBJ2-5; TRBD1 is a possible D gene (6 bases). The CDR3 covers 13 residues. Trimming removed 4 bases from V and 5 bases from J, with 11 bases in between. The DNA of the CDR3 is TGTGCCAGCAGTTCTAACAGGGTTGAGACCCAGTACTTC. Protein sequence: CASSSNRVETQYF.

The V and J genes are TRBV19 and TRBJ2-3, with TRBD2 matching 7 bases. J gave up 5 bases and V 5 bases, and 7 bases lay outside the gene matches. Germline V gene lookup returns CDR1 LNHDA and CDR2 SQIVND (reference sequence). The CDR3 has 14 residues. CDR3 nucleotide sequence: TGTGCCAGTAGTTATGGCGGGAGTATAGATACGCAGTATTTT. Its translation is CASSYGGSIDTQYF.

This chain uses TRBV5-4 with TRBJ1-1, with D tentatively TRBD1 (6 bases). CDR1 and CDR2 from the germline V gene are SGHNT and YYREEE (reference sequence). The CDR3 totals 14 residues. Between the trimmed V and J ends, which lost 0 bases and 6 bases, there was a span of 12 bases. This CDR3 is CASSLALGAAEAFF. CDR3 bases: TGTGCCAGCAGCTTGGCCTTGGGGGCGGCTGAAGCTTTCTTT. Full variable domain (rest looked up from reference TRBV5-4 and TRBJ1-1): ETGVTQSPTHLIKTRGQQVTLRCSSQSGHNTVSWYQQALGQGPQFIFQYYREEENGRGNFPPRFSGLQFPNYSSELNVNALELDDSALYLCASSLALGAAEAFFGQGTRLTVV.

V and J are TRBV28 and TRBJ2-3; D is possibly TRBD2 (6 bases). This CDR3 spans 15 amino acids. Between the trimmed V and J ends, which lost 7 bases and 2 bases, there was a span of 16 bases. Germline CDR1 reads MDHEN; CDR2 reads SYDVKM. This chain's CDR3 is CASTPGSGDTDTQYF. The CDR3 region has the DNA TGTGCCAGCACCCCGGGGTCGGGAGACACAGATACGCAGTATTTT.

CDR3 bases: TGCGCCAGCAGTGAGAGGCTCAGCGATCAGCCCCAGCATTTT. It codes for CASSERLSDQPQHF. The V gene is TRBV10-2, the J gene TRBJ1-5; no clear D gene. From germline, CDR1 is WSHSY and CDR2 SAAADI. V lost 2 bases, J lost 5 bases, and 10 bases lay in between. The CDR3 covers 14 residues.

This clone has a handful of counts. This chain links TRBV6-5 with TRBJ1-2; unclear D gene. This CDR3 region has 13 residues. Trimming left V 6 bases short and J 3 bases short, with 11 bases between. In germline, CDR1 is MNHEY, CDR2 SVGAGI. CDR3 coding DNA: TGTGCCAGCAGAAAAACAGAAGACTATGGCTACACCTTC. This gives the protein CASRKTEDYGYTF.

The chain uses TRBV2 and TRBJ2-2; 8 bases line up with TRBD2. The CDR3 is 15 residues long. With V trimmed by 6 bases and J by 0 bases, 3 bases remained unmatched. The germline V gene encodes CDR1 SNHLY and CDR2 FYNNEI. For the CDR3, the DNA is TGTGCCAGCAGACTAGCGGAGACGAACACCGGGGAGCTGTTTTTT. As protein: CASRLAETNTGELFF.

This chain joins TRBV19 and TRBJ1-1; D remains ambiguous. Germline V lookup: CDR1 LNHDA, CDR2 SQIVND (reference sequence). CDR3 size: 13 residues. V lost 2 bases and J 0 bases, leaving 4 bases between the germline ends. The CDR3 loop reads CASSIQLNTEAFF. CDR3 bases: TGTGCCAGTAGTATACAGTTGAACACTGAAGCTTTCTTT.

This clone was picked up one time. In DNA form, the CDR3 reads TGTGCCAGCAGTTACGCGCAGGGAATTTATTATGATGGCTACACCTTC. Protein sequence: CASSYAQGIYYDGYTF. The chain uses TRBV6-5 and TRBJ1-2; TRBD1 is a possible D gene (5 bases). This CDR3 is 16 amino acids long. In germline, CDR1 is MNHEY, CDR2 SVGAGI. The V end was cut by 2 bases, the J end by 6 bases, with 19 bases between.

The V and J genes are TRBV6-4 and TRBJ1-6, with D perhaps matching TRBD1 (6 bases). The CDR3 spans 14 residues. Per the germline V gene, CDR1 is MRHNA and CDR2 is SNTAGT. Trimming shortened V by 5 bases and J by 7 bases, and 12 bases separated the two germline ends. The CDR3 nucleotides are TGTGCCAGCAGTCCGGGGACACAAAATTCACCCCTCCACTTT. Amino acids: CASSPGTQNSPLHF.

This rearrangement joins TRBV19 to TRBJ1-6, with a possible D match to TRBD1 (6 bases). Germline CDR1 is LNHDA and CDR2 is SQIVND (reference sequence). Between the trimmed V and J ends, which lost 6 bases and 9 bases, there was a span of 12 bases. The length of the CDR3 is 13 residues. The CDR3 is CASSSGGSSPLHF. Written as DNA, the CDR3 is TGTGCCAGTAGCTCGGGGGGCTCTTCACCCCTCCACTTT. The full variable domain, its missing parts supplied by reference TRBV19 and TRBJ1-6, is DGGITQSPKYLFRKEGQNVTLSCEQNLNHDAMYWYRQDPGQGLRLIYYSQIVNDFQKGDIAEGYSVSREKKESFPLTVTSAQKNPTAFYLCASSSGGSSPLHFGNGTRLTVT.

This clone has a single count. At one end, the junction sequence differs from germline, possibly due to a read error. This chain links TRBV7-7 with TRBJ2-1, with D possibly being TRBD2 (6 bases). Per germline, CDR1 SSHAT and CDR2 FNYEAQ (reference sequence). The CDR3 has 14 amino acids. The CDR3 DNA reads as TGTGCTAGCAGCTTCGGCAGGGAGGACAATGAGCAGTTCTTC. Amino acid sequence: CASSFGREDNEQFF.

The rearrangement links TRBV15 to TRBJ1-3, with a weak D call TRBD1 (6 bases). The CDR3 sequence is 14 residues long. Germline loops: CDR1 LNHNV, CDR2 YYDKDF (reference sequence). Trimming removed 0 bases from V and 9 bases from J, with 12 bases in between. The CDR3 region has the DNA TGTGCCACCAGCAGAGACCAGGGGCGGCGCACCATATATTTT. The encoded protein is CATSRDQGRRTIYF.

This clone was observed a single time. The chain combines TRBV27 with TRBJ2-3; 7 positions match TRBD1. Germline CDR1 reads MNHEY; CDR2 reads SMNVEV (reference sequence). V gave up 8 bases and J gave up 6 bases; unmatched junction bases: 11. CDR3 length: 14 residues. The CDR3 DNA reads TGTGCCAGCCGTGGGGACAGATGTAGGGATACGCAGTATTTT. This codes for CASRGDRCRDTQYF.

This chain links TRBV20-1 with TRBJ1-1; D is unclear. Trimming cost V 6 bases and J 12 bases, with 17 bases left between them. Per the germline V gene, CDR1 is DFQATT and CDR2 is SNEGSKA (reference sequence). This CDR3 spans 11 amino acids. This CDR3 is CSATLSLRPFF. CDR3 in DNA: TGCAGTGCAACCTTAAGCCTGCGGCCTTTCTTT.

With regard to this clone: The conserved closing phenylalanine or tryptophan is absent in this CDR3, likely reflecting a read error. The DNA is left out, because the CDR3 cannot be placed on it with certainty; the CDR3 is given as TCRdb lists it. This chain connects TRBV18 to TRBJ1-2; the table gives TRBD1 as D, unverified against the DNA. The CDR3 is 14 residues long, ends included. CDR1 and CDR2 from the germline V gene are KGHSH and LQKENI. CDR3 loop: CASSPGQGVGGNLV.

The V call is TRBV2, the J call TRBJ1-1, with D possibly being TRBD1 (5 bases). The ends were cut back, 6 bases at V and 0 bases at J, with 11 bases in the middle. The CDR3 has 14 amino acids. Germline CDR1 is SNHLY and CDR2 is FYNNEI. Here the CDR3 DNA reads TGTGCCAGCAGCGCAGGGTTCCTGAACACTGAAGCTTTCTTT. The encoded protein is CASSAGFLNTEAFF.

This chain links TRBV5-5 with TRBJ2-2; D gene uncertain. Germline V lookup: CDR1 SGHKS, CDR2 YYEKEE (reference sequence). V was trimmed by 0 bases and J by 6 bases, leaving 12 bases between them. The CDR3 contains 15 residues. The DNA of the CDR3 is TGTGCCAGCAGCTTGGCCTCCACGGTACCCGGGGAGCTGTTTTTT. Translated, it gives CASSLASTVPGELFF.

This clone has only a few counts. The V and J genes are TRBV14 and TRBJ1-2; possibly TRBD1 for D (5 bases). This CDR3 region has 15 residues. CDR1 and CDR2 (germline): SGHDN, FVKESK. The V end was cut by 3 bases, the J end by 4 bases, with 15 bases between. The CDR3 coding sequence is TGTGCCAGCAGCCACCAGACCTTGGGGGGCTATGGCTACACCTTC. Translated: CASSHQTLGGYGYTF. The full variable domain, its missing parts supplied by reference TRBV14 and TRBJ1-2, is EAGVTQFPSHSVIEKGQTVTLRCDPISGHDNLYWYRRVMGKEIKFLLHFVKESKQDESGMPNNRFLAERTGGTYSTLKVQPAELEDSGVYFCASSHQTLGGYGYTFGSGTRLTVV.

The chain has TRBV19 and TRBJ1-5; D is uncertain. Germline CDR1 is LNHDA and CDR2 is SQIVND (reference sequence). This CDR3 contains 19 residues. The V end lost 3 bases, the J end lost 0 bases, and 21 bases lay between the germline ends. The CDR3 loop reads CASSMEGRLRKNSNQPQHF. The CDR3 DNA follows: TGTGCCAGTAGTATGGAAGGCAGGCTCCGAAAAAATAGCAATCAGCCCCAGCATTTT.

This clone was recorded a few times. The rearrangement links TRBV9 to TRBJ2-3, with 8 bases matching TRBD2. J gave up 2 bases and V 3 bases, and 14 bases lay outside the gene matches. CDR1 and CDR2 from the germline V gene are SGDLS and YYNGEE. The CDR3 is made up of 18 amino acids. CDR3 sequence: CASSEASGYTLHTDTQYF. Here the CDR3 DNA reads TGTGCCAGCAGCGAGGCTAGCGGGTATACCCTTCACACAGATACGCAGTATTTT.

CDR3 sequence: CASSPGQGARYGYTF. The CDR3 region has the DNA TGTGCCAGCAGTCCCGGACAGGGGGCGCGGTATGGCTACACCTTC. The genes are TRBV28 and TRBJ1-2, with 11 bases identical to TRBD1. CDR3 size: 15 residues. Germline lookup yields CDR1 MDHEN and CDR2 SYDVKM. V shed 5 bases, J shed 5 bases, and the junction held 7 bases outside the gene matches.

This chain uses TRBV30 with TRBJ2-7; D might be TRBD2 (6 bases). Germline CDR1 GTSNPN, CDR2 SVGIG (reference sequence). The CDR3 consists of 13 residues. V lost 2 bases and J lost 4, with 12 bases in between. The CDR3 nucleotides are TGTGCCTGGAGTCGGGGACTTTCATACGAGCAGTACGTC. This translates into CAWSRGLSYEQYV.

The J gene is TRBJ1-1, the V gene TRBV7-2, with D hard to call. V was trimmed by 3 bases and J by 4 bases, leaving 6 bases between them. CDR1 and CDR2 (germline): SGHTA, FQGNSA. The CDR3 spans 12 residues. CDR3 in DNA: TGTGCCAGCAGCTTTTCCTCCACTGAAGCTTTCTTT. It specifies CASSFSSTEAFF.

The J gene is TRBJ1-2, the V gene TRBV24-1; D possibly corresponds to TRBD1 (6 bases). Per germline, CDR1 KGHDR and CDR2 SFDVKD. Trimming removed 7 bases from V and 3 bases from J, with 17 bases in between. This CDR3 spans 15 amino acids. The CDR3, as DNA: TGTGCCACCAGCCGTGCCGGGGGGGGCGACTATGGCTACACCTTC. Encoded protein: CATSRAGGGDYGYTF.